This is a list of T cell receptor beta chains from one sample in a study of a mutant IDH1 vaccine in newly diagnosed glioma. No antigens are known for them. Sequencing was performed with immunoSEQ multiplex PCR; in TCRdb, only in-frame clones are kept and a portion is missing. The sample carries approximately 76,000 clones, 91% recorded once. Sequencing used PBMCs, obtained from a glioma patient whose treatment included an IDH1 peptide vaccine. The receptors here all came from a woman aged 45-60 years with glioma. Each CDR3 is given with its conserved first and last residue. The D gene is left open where the match is weak. Part of the rows lack a size; the others show once, few, many or a class for expanded clones.

V gene	D gene	J gene	clone size	CDR3 DNA	CDR3 protein
TRBV30	-	TRBJ1-1	-	TGTGCCTGGAACGCGGGGGGGTACACTGAAGCTTTCTTT	CAWNAGGYTEAFF
TRBV11-3	-	TRBJ2-1	-	TGTGCCAGCAGCTTAGTAAGTATCGGACGCCAGCGGAGGACCTACAATGAGCAGTTCTTC	CASSLVSIGRQRRTYNEQFF
TRBV7-8	-	TRBJ2-5	-	TGTGCCAGCAGCTTAATTGGGACCCAGTACTTC	CASSLIGTQYF
TRBV5-6	-	TRBJ2-2	-	TGTGCCAGCAGCTTGGTTTCTTGGGGTGGCACCGGGGAGCTGTTTTTT	CASSLVSWGGTGELFF
TRBV30	-	TRBJ1-5	once	TGTGCCTGGAGTGTAGTAAAGGGCAATCAGCCCCAGCATTTT	CAWSVVKGNQPQHF
TRBV2	-	TRBJ2-5	-	TGTGCCAGCAGGGAGAACAGGGATCAAGAGACCCAGTACTTC	CASRENRDQETQYF
TRBV9	-	TRBJ2-1	-	TGTGCCAGCAGCCCCCGACTAGTATTTTCGGATGAGCAGTTCTTC	CASSPRLVFSDEQFF
TRBV2	TRBD2	TRBJ2-3	-	TGTGCCAGCAGTCTGGGACTAGCGGGACTGGGGGATACGCAGTATTTT	CASSLGLAGLGDTQYF
TRBV11-2	-	TRBJ2-7	-	TGTGCCAGCAGCTCGCAGGGCTACGAGCAGTACTTC	CASSSQGYEQYF
TRBV27	-	TRBJ2-7	-	TGTGCCAGCAGTTTATATTCGGGGCGCGAGCAGTACTTC	CASSLYSGREQYF
TRBV5-1	TRBD2	TRBJ2-7	-	TGCGCCAGCAGCCGGGACTACTACGAGCAGTACTTC	CASSRDYYEQYF
TRBV6-5	TRBD1	TRBJ1-2	-	TGTGCCAGCAAGCAAGGACAGGGGGCTTTCTATGGCTACACCTTC	CASKQGQGAFYGYTF
TRBV9	TRBD1	TRBJ1-1	-	TGTGCCAGCAGCTCCACAGGGGCGAACACTGAAGCTTTCTTT	CASSSTGANTEAFF
TRBV6-5	TRBD1	TRBJ1-6	-	TGTGCCAGCAGTTACTCTGGGACAGGGGGAGAGTCACCCCTCCACTTT	CASSYSGTGGESPLHF
TRBV7-3	-	TRBJ1-1	-	TGTGCCAGCAGCGAAGGACCTGGGGAGAACACTGAAGCTTTCTTT	CASSEGPGENTEAFF
TRBV10-3	TRBD1	TRBJ1-5	once	TGTGCCATCAGTGACAGGGGGGATCAGCCCCAGCATTTT	CAISDRGDQPQHF
TRBV6-1	TRBD1	TRBJ2-7	-	TGTGCCAGCAGGAGGGCTCCCGACAGGGGGGGGAAGGGGTACTTC	CASRRAPDRGGKGYF
TRBV21-1	-	TRBJ2-7	-	TGTGCCAGCTACTGTACCGGGACTTTCACCTACGAGCAGTACTTC	CASYCTGTFTYEQYF
TRBV6-5	TRBD1	TRBJ1-1	-	TGTGCCAGCAGACGGACAGGGGAGGGGAACACTGAAGCTTTCTTT	CASRRTGEGNTEAFF
TRBV5-1	-	TRBJ1-1	-	TGCGCCAGCAGCCCAGGGTCATCCAACACTGAAGCTTTCTTT	CASSPGSSNTEAFF
TRBV5-4	-	TRBJ1-2	-	TGTGCCAGCAGCTTATACTCGGAGAACTATGGCTACACCTTC	CASSLYSENYGYTF
TRBV4-2	-	TRBJ1-2	-	TGTGCCAGCAGCCAAGTACATATAGGACCAGTGGATGGCTACACCTTC	CASSQVHIGPVDGYTF
TRBV5-5	-	TRBJ1-5	-	TGTGCCAGCAGCCGGGGTCCCGACTGGAGCAATCAGCCCCAGCATTTT	CASSRGPDWSNQPQHF
TRBV6-1	-	TRBJ2-7	-	TGTGCCAGCAGTGAATCCGGGAATAGGTACGAGCAGTACTTC	CASSESGNRYEQYF
TRBV19	-	TRBJ2-7	-	TGTGCCAGTAGTGGCAAGGCCTCCTACGAGCAGTACTTC	CASSGKASYEQYF
TRBV7-9	TRBD1	TRBJ2-1	-	TGTGCCAGCAGCCCCCCTCAGGGGGCGAGGTACAATGAGCAGTTCTTC	CASSPPQGARYNEQFF
TRBV7-3	TRBD2	TRBJ2-3	-	TGTGCCAGCAGCTTTCGAGCTAGCGGAGCCACAGATACGCAGTATTTT	CASSFRASGATDTQYF
TRBV6-1	TRBD1	TRBJ1-5	-	TGTGCCAGCAGTGAAGTGGACAGGGCCAATCAGCCCCAGCATTTT	CASSEVDRANQPQHF
TRBV27	TRBD1	TRBJ1-6	few	TGTGCCAGCAGTTTATCGGGGACAGGGGGGGCTTGGAATTCACCCCTCCACTTT	CASSLSGTGGAWNSPLHF
TRBV28	-	TRBJ2-7	-	TGTGCCAGCAGGACAGCCTACGAGCAGTACTTC	CASRTAYEQYF
TRBV5-8	TRBD2	TRBJ2-1	-	TGTGCCAGCAGCAAGAGCGGGAGGGCCAACAATGAGCAGTTCTTC	CASSKSGRANNEQFF
TRBV28	-	TRBJ1-1	-	TGTGCCAGCAGTTTCCCCCGCGGGGGCGCGAACACTGAAGCTTTCTTT	CASSFPRGGANTEAFF
TRBV11-2	TRBD2	TRBJ2-7	-	TGTGCCAGCAGCCGCTACCCCGGGGGGAGGGAAATTAGCGAGCAGTACTTC	CASSRYPGGREISEQYF
TRBV9	-	TRBJ1-4	-	TGTGCCAGCAGCCCGGGGACCGACTCTAATGAAAAACTGTTTTTT	CASSPGTDSNEKLFF
TRBV7-2	-	TRBJ2-1	once	TGTGCCAGCAGCCCCTTAGCGGTCTACAATGAGCAGTTCTTC	CASSPLAVYNEQFF
TRBV10-3	-	TRBJ1-5	-	TGTGCCATCATTTGCGGGGATAGCAATCAGCCCCAGCATTTT	CAIICGDSNQPQHF
TRBV18	-	TRBJ1-4	-	TGTGCCAGCTCCCCAGTTATAGGGGATAATGAAAAACTGTTTTTT	CASSPVIGDNEKLFF
TRBV6-6	-	TRBJ1-5	-	TGTGCCAGCAGTTACGGAGACGGCAATCAGCCCCAGCATTTT	CASSYGDGNQPQHF
TRBV7-9	-	TRBJ1-2	-	TGTGCCAGCAGCGAGGGGAACTATGGCTACACCTTC	CASSEGNYGYTF
TRBV2	TRBD1	TRBJ1-2	-	TGTGCCAGCAGTGGGACAGGGGCCTATGGCTACACCTTC	CASSGTGAYGYTF
TRBV5-4	TRBD1	TRBJ1-2	-	TGTGCCAGCAGTCGGGACAGGCTCCTATATGGCTACACCTTC	CASSRDRLLYGYTF
TRBV14	TRBD1	TRBJ1-4	-	TGTGCCAGCAGCCAACTCACGGGACAGGGCGTAATTGTTGAAAAACTGTTTTTT	CASSQLTGQGVIVEKLFF
TRBV6-4	-	TRBJ1-5	once	TGTGCCAGCAGTGACAGTAGGGGACGAGGCAATCAGCCCCAGCATTTT	CASSDSRGRGNQPQHF
TRBV9	TRBD2	TRBJ2-7	-	TGTGCCAGCAGCCACGGGACTAACTACGAGCAGTACTTC	CASSHGTNYEQYF
TRBV7-9	-	TRBJ2-7	-	TGTGCCAGCAGCTCCCGGACCCAATTCTACGAGCAGTACTTC	CASSSRTQFYEQYF